The clone carrying this T cell receptor (beta chain) was seen a few times. Per the germline V gene, CDR1 is MNHNS and CDR2 is SASEGT. Trimming pared 10 bases from V and 1 base from J, leaving 5 bases between. This CDR3 has 11 amino acids. The entry originates in a study of T cell changes during pregnancy in multiple sclerosis. Libraries were prepared by immunoSEQ multiplex PCR; TCRdb keeps only in-frame clonotypes and omits some of them. The repertoire includes roughly 28,000 clones, roughly 90% of them detected once, and under 4% sits in the top ten. The rearrangement links TRBV6-1 to TRBJ1-5; no clear D gene. This receptor was taken from a female donor in good health, enrolled as a control in a pregnancy study. Material: CD4+ T cells from peripheral blood mononuclear cells, obtained in the first trimester of pregnancy. The CDR3 loop is CATQSNQPQHF. In DNA, the CDR3 is TGTGCCACTCAGAGCAATCAGCCCCAGCATTTT.